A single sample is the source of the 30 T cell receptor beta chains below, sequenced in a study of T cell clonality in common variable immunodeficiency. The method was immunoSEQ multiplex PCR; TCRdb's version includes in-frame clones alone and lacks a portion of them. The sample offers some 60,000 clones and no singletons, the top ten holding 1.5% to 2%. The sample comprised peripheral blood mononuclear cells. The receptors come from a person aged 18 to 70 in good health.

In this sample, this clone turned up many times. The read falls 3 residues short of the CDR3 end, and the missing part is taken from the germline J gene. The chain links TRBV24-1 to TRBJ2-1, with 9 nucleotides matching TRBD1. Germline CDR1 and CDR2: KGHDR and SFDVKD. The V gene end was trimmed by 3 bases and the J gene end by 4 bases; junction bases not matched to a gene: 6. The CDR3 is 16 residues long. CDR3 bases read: TGTGCCACCAGTGATCAGGACAGGGGTTTATACAATGAG. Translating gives CATSDQDRGLYNE. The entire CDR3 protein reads CATSDQDRGLYNEQFF.

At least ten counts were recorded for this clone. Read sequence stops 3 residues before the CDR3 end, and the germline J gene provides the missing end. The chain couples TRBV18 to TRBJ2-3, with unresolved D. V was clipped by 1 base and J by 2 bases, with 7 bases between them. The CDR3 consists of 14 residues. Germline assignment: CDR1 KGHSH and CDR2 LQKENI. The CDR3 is CASSPLGPTDTQYF. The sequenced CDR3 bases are TGTGCCAGCTCACCACTTGGCCCCACAGATACG.

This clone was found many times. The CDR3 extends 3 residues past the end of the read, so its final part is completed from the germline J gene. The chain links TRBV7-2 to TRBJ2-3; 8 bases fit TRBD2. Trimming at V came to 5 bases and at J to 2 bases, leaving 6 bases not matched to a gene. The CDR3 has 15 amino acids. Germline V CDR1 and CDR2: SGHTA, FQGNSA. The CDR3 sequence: CASSPGLVSTDTQYF. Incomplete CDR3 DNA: TGTGCCAGCAGCCCGGGACTAGTCTCCACAGATACG.

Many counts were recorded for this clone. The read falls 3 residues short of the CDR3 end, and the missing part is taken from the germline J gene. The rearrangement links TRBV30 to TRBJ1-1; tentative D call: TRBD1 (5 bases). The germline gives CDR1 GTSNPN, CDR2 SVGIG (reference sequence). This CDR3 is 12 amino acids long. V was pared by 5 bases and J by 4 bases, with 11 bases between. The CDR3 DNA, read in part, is TGTGCCTGGGGGGAGGGGAGCACTGAA. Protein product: CAWGEGSTE. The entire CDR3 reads CAWGEGSTEAFF.

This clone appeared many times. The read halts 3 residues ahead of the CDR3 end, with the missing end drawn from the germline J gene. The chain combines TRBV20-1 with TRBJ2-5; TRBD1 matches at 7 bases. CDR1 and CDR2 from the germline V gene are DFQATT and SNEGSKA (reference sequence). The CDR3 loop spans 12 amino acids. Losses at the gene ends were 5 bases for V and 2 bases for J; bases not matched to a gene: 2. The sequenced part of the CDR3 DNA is TGCAGTGCTGACAGGGAGCAAGAGACC. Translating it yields CSADREQET. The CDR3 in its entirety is CSADREQETQYF.

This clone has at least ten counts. Partial CDR3 DNA: TGTGCCAGTTCTTACGGGACTAGCGAATCAGATACG. It translates to CASSYGTSESDT. In full, the CDR3 reads CASSYGTSESDTQYF. The chain joins TRBV19 to TRBJ2-3; 10 nucleotides agree with TRBD2. The DNA ends 3 residues before the CDR3 does, and the rest of the CDR3 is filled in from the germline J gene. V trimming: 8 bases; J trimming: 4 bases; junction bases outside the gene matches: 9. The CDR3 consists of 15 residues. In germline, CDR1 is LNHDA, CDR2 SQIVND (reference sequence).

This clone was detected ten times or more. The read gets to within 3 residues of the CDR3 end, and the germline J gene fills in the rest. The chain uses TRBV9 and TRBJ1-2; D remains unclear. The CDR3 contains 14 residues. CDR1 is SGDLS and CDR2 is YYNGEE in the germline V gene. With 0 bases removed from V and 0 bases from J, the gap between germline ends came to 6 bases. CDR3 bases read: TGTGCCAGCAGCGTAGAAGGGTCTAACTATGGC. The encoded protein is CASSVEGSNYG. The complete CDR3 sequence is CASSVEGSNYGYTF.

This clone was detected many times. CDR3 DNA (partial): TGTGCCAGTAGTCGCCTGGGACTAGCGGGAAACGAG. Translated: CASSRLGLAGNE. The full CDR3 reads CASSRLGLAGNEQYF. The chain employs TRBV19 and TRBJ2-7; 13 nucleotides match TRBD2. The DNA ends 3 residues before the CDR3 does, and the rest of the CDR3 is filled in from the germline J gene. Looked up from germline, CDR1 is LNHDA and CDR2 is SQIVND (reference sequence). The CDR3 covers 15 residues. The ends lost 5 bases at V and 5 bases at J; junction bases unmatched: 6.

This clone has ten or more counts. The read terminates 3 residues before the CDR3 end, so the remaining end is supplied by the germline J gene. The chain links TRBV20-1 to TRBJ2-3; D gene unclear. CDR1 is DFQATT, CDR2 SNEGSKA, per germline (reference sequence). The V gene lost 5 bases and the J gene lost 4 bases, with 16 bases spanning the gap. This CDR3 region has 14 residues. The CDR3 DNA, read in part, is TGCAGTGCTTTCAGCGACCTCGGAGCAGATACG. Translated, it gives CSAFSDLGADT. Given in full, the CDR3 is CSAFSDLGADTQYF.

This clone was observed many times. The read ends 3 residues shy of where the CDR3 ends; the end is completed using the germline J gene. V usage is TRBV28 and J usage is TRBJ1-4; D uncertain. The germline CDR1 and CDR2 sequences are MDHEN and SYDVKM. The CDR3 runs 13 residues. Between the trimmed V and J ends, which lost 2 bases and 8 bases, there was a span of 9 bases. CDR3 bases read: TGTGCCAGCAGTTTAGGGCTGAGGGAAAAA. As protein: CASSLGLREK. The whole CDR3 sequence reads CASSLGLREKLFF. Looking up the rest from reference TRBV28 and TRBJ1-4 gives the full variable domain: DVKVTQSSRYLVKRTGEKVFLECVQDMDHENMFWYRQDPGLGLRLIYFSYDVKMKEKGDIPEGYSVSREKKERFSLILESASTNQTSMYLCASSLGLREKLFFGSGTQLSVL.

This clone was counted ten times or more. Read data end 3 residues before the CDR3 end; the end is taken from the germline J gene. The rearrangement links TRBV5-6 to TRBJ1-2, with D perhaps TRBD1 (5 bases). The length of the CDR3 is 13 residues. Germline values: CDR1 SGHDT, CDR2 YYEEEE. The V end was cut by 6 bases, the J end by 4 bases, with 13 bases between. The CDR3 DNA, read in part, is TGTGCCAGCAAAGCTGGGGGGTCCTATGGC. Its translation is CASKAGGSYG. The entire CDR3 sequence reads CASKAGGSYGYTF.

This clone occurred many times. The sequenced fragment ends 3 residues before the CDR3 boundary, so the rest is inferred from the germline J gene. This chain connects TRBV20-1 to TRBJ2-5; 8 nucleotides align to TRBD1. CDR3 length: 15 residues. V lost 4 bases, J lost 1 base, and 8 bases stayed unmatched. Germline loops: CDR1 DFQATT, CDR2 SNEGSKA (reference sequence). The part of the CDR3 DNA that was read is TGCAGTGCTAAACACGGACAGGGCAGCCAAGAGACC. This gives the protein CSAKHGQGSQET. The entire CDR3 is CSAKHGQGSQETQYF.

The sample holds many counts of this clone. The chain's CDR3 is CASSLMTGNSPLHF. The DNA read from the CDR3 is TGTGCCAGCAGCCTGATGACCGGGAATTCACCC. J is TRBJ1-6 and V is TRBV7-9; no reliable D call. The read gets to within 3 residues of the CDR3 end, and the germline J gene fills in the rest. The CDR3 runs 14 residues. Per germline, CDR1 SEHNR and CDR2 FQNEAQ (reference sequence). V was pared by 5 bases and J by 7 bases, with 12 bases between.

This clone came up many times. The CDR3 loop reads CASRENLAAGDTQYF. The part of the CDR3 DNA that was read is TGTGCCAGCAGGGAGAACCTAGCAGCTGGAGATACG. This chain links TRBV7-2 with TRBJ2-3, with D possibly being TRBD2 (5 bases). With the read ending 3 residues before the CDR3 end, the germline J gene is used to fill in that end. Trimming cost V 6 bases and J 5 bases, with 18 bases left between them. Germline CDR1 reads SGHTA; CDR2 reads FQGNSA. The CDR3 runs to 15 residues. The full variable domain, its missing parts supplied by reference TRBV7-2 and TRBJ2-3, is GAGVSQSPSNKVTEKGKDVELRCDPISGHTALYWYRQSLGQGLEFLIYFQGNSAPDKSGLPSDRFSAERTGGSVSTLTIQRTQQEDSAVYLCASRENLAAGDTQYFGPGTRLTVL.

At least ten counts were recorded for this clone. CDR3 bases read: TGTGCCAGCAGTGAAATTGTGGAGGGGATCGCCACCGGGGAG. It yields the protein CASSEIVEGIATGE. The whole CDR3 sequence reads CASSEIVEGIATGELFF. The chain recombines TRBV6-1 with TRBJ2-2, with D tentatively TRBD2 (6 bases). The CDR3 end is not reached by the read, which stops 3 residues before it; the germline J gene fills it in. Germline lookup yields CDR1 MNHNS and CDR2 SASEGT. V lost 2 bases and J 4 bases, leaving 17 bases between the germline ends. This CDR3 comprises 17 residues.

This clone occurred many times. CDR3 DNA, as far as it was read: TGTGCCAGCAGCTTAACGGAGCGCAATGAG. This translates into CASSLTERNE. Given in full, the CDR3 is CASSLTERNEQFF. The chain employs TRBV7-3 and TRBJ2-1; D is unclear. Read coverage stops 3 residues before the CDR3 terminus; the germline J gene supplies the remainder. The V end was cut by 0 bases, the J end by 6 bases, with 6 bases between. The CDR3 is made up of 13 amino acids. Looked up from germline, CDR1 is SGHTA and CDR2 is FQGTGA.

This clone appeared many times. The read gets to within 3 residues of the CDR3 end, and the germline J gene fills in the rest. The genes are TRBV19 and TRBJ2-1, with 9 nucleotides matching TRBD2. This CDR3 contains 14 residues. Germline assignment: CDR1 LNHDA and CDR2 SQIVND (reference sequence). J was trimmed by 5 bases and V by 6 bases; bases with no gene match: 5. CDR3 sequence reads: CASSSLAGNNEQFF. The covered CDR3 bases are TGTGCCAGTAGCTCTCTAGCGGGAAACAATGAG.

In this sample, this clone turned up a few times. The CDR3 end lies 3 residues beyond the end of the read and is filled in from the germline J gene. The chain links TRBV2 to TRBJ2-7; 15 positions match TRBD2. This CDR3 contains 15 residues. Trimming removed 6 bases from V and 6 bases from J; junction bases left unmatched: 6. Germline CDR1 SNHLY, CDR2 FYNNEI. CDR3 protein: CASSPEGLAGGEQYF. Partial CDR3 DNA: TGTGCCAGCAGCCCCGAGGGACTAGCGGGAGGCGAG.

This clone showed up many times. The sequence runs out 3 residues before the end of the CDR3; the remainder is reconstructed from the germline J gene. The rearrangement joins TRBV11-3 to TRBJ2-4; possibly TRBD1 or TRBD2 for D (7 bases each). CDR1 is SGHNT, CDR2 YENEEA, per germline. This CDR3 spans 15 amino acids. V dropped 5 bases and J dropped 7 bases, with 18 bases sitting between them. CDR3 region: CASSPGAGGGNIQYF. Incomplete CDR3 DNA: TGTGCCAGCAGCCCCGGGGCAGGGGGAGGGAACATT.

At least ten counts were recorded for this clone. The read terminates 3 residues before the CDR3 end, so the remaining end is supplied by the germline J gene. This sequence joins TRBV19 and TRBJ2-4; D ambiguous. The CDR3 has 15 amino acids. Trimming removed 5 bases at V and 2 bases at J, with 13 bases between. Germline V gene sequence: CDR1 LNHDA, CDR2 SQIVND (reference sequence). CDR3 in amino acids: CASSPQGWSKNIQYF. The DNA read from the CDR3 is TGTGCCAGTAGTCCCCAAGGTTGGTCCAAAAACATT.

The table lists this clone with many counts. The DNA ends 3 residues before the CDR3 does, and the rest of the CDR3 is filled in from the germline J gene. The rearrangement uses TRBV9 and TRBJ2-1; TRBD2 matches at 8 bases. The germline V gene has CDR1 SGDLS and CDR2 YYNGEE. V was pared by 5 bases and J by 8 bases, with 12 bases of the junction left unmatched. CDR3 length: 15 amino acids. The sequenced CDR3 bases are TGTGCCAGCAGTACCGGGACTAGAGGAGTCGATGAG. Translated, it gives CASSTGTRGVDE. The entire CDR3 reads CASSTGTRGVDEQFF.

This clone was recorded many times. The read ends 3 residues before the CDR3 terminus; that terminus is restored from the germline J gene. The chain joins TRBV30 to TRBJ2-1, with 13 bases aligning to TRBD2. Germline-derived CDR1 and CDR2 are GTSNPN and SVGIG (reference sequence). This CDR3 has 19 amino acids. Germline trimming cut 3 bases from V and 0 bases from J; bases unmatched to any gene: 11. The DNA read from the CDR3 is TGTGCCTGGAGGGGTATGACTAGCGGGAGGCCGAGCTCCTACAATGAG. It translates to CAWRGMTSGRPSSYNE. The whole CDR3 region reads CAWRGMTSGRPSSYNEQFF.

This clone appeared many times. The CDR3 here is CASSEDTYSGNTIYF. The covered CDR3 bases are TGTGCCAGCAGTGAGGACACATACTCTGGAAACACC. V and J are TRBV6-1 and TRBJ1-3, with D perhaps TRBD1 (5 bases). The CDR3 extends 3 residues past the end of the read, so its final part is completed from the germline J gene. V was cut by 3 bases and J by 0 bases, with 9 bases left in between. The CDR3 is made up of 15 amino acids. Germline V lookup: CDR1 MNHNS, CDR2 SASEGT.

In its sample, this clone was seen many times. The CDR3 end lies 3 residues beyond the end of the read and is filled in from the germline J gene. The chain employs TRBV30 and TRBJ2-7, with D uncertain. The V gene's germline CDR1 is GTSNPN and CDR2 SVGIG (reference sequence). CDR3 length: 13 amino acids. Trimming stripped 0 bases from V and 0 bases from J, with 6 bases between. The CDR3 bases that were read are TGTGCCTGGAGTGTAAGTAGCTCCTACGAG. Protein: CAWSVSSSYE. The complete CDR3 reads CAWSVSSSYEQYF.

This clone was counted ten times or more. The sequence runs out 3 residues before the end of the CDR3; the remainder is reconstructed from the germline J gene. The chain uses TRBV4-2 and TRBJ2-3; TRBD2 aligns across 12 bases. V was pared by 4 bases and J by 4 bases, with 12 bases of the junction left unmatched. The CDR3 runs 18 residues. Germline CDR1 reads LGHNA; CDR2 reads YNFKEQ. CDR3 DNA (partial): TGTGCCAGCAGCCTATCCACCAGGACTAGCGGGAAGTCAGATACG. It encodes CASSLSTRTSGKSDT. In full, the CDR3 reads CASSLSTRTSGKSDTQYF.

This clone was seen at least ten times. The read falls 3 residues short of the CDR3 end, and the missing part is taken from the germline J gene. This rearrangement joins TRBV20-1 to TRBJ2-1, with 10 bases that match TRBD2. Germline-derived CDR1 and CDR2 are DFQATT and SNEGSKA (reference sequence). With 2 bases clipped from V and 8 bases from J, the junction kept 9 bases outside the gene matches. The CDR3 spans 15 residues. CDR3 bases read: TGCAGTGCTAGATCCACCGGGACTAGCGTCCATGAG. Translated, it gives CSARSTGTSVHE. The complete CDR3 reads CSARSTGTSVHEQFF.

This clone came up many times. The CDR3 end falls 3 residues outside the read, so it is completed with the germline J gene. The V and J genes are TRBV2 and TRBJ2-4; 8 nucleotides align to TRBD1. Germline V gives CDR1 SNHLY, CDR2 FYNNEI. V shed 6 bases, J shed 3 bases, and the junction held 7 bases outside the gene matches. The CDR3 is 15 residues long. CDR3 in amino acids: CASRDREGDKNIQYF. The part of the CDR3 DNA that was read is TGTGCCAGCAGGGACAGGGAAGGGGACAAAAACATT.

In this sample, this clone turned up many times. The CDR3 DNA, read in part, is TGTGCCTGGACGTCGGGGGGTAATGAAAAA. Amino acid sequence: CAWTSGGNEK. The full CDR3 protein reads CAWTSGGNEKLFF. V gene TRBV30 combines with J gene TRBJ1-4, with a possible D match to TRBD1 (5 bases). The read ends 3 residues shy of where the CDR3 ends; the end is completed using the germline J gene. The CDR3 covers 13 residues. Trimming pared 4 bases from V and 4 bases from J, leaving 10 bases between. Germline V CDR1 and CDR2: GTSNPN, SVGIG (reference sequence).

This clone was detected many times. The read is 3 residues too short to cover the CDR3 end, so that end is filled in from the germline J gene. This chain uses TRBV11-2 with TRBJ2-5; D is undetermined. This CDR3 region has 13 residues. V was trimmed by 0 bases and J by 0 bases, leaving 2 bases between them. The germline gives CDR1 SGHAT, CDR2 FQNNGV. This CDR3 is CASSLDNQETQYF. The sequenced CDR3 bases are TGTGCCAGCAGCTTAGACAACCAAGAGACC.

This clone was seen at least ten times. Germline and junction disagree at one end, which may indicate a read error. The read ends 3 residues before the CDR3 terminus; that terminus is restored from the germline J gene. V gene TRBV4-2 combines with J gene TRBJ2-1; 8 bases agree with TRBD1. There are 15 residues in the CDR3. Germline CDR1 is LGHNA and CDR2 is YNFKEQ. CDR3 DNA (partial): TGCGCCAGCAGACCTGACAGGGGAGGCTACAATGAG. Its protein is CASRPDRGGYNE. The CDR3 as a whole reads CASRPDRGGYNEQFF.